This T cell receptor beta chain derives from a study of cytomegalovirus exposure and HLA in healthy donors. Study findings and constraints: Prior analysis indicated that the majority of TCR beta V segments exhibited productivity approximately 87% or approximately 30% of the time.

Healthy bone marrow donors made up the donor group. Vbeta (60) and Jbeta (13) primers were used in the PCR. Libraries were prepared by immunoSEQ multiplex PCR; TCRdb keeps only in-frame clonotypes and omits some of them. The repertoire includes about 70,000 clones, 86% of them detected once, and roughly 2% sits in the top ten. Germline CDR1 is SGHRS and CDR2 is YFSETQ. This CDR3 spans 15 amino acids. With 2 bases clipped from V and 2 bases from J, the junction kept 3 bases outside the gene matches. A word on this clone: Its specificity is unknown.

The source material was PBMCs. The rearrangement links TRBV5-1 to TRBJ2-5; 10 nucleotides match TRBD2. The origin of this receptor is a woman aged 30 to 39 in good health and CMV-seronegative. Here the CDR3 DNA reads TGCGCCAGCAGCTTACAAGCGGGAGGGCAAGAGACCCAGTACTTC. Its translation: CASSLQAGGQETQYF.